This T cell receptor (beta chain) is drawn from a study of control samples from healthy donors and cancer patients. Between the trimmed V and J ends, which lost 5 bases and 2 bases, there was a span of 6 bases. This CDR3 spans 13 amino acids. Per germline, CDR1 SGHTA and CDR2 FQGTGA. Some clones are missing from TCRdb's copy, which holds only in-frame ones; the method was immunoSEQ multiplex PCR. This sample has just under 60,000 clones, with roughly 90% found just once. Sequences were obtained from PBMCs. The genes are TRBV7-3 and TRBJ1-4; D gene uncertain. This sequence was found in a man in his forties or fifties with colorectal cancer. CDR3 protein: CASSTNTNEKLFF. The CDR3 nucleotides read TGTGCCAGCAGCACCAACACTAATGAAAAACTGTTTTTT. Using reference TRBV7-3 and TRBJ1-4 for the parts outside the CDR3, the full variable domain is GAGVSQTPSNKVTEKGKYVELRCDPISGHTALYWYRQSLGQGPEFLIYFQGTGAADDSGLPNDRFFAVRPEGSVSTLKIQRTERGDSAVYLCASSTNTNEKLFFGSGTQLSVL.